This TCR beta chain was sequenced for a study of T-cell reconstitution after alpha-beta-depleted transplantation in children. General study findings and limits: Once a year had passed after transplant, T-cell counts and diversity came mostly from newly produced T cells.

The CDR3 sequence is 13 residues long. V was cut by 3 bases and J by 4 bases, with 10 bases left in between. CDR1 and CDR2 from the germline V gene are SGHVS and FQNEAQ. This clonotype was counted between two and nine times. Its cognate antigen is unknown. TCRbeta library preparation incorporated unique molecular identifiers. TCRdb fed the PCR reads into MiXCR, producing one record per CDR3 protein. The sample includes a few hundred thousand distinct CDR3 sequences, about 24% of them seen just once. This chain joins TRBV7-8 and TRBJ2-7; a weak D match, TRBD1 (6 bases). This clonotype was sampled from a female patient aged 2 to 10 who had a stem cell transplant for congenital amegakaryocytic thrombocytopenia, so the T cells may come from the graft donor. Sample: PBMCs, mostly from graft donor cells, taken 360 days after TCRalphabeta/CD19-depleted stem cell transplant. CDR3 DNA sequence: TGTGCCAGCAGCTTCAGGGGCTGGTACGAGCAGTACTTC. Encoded protein: CASSFRGWYEQYF.